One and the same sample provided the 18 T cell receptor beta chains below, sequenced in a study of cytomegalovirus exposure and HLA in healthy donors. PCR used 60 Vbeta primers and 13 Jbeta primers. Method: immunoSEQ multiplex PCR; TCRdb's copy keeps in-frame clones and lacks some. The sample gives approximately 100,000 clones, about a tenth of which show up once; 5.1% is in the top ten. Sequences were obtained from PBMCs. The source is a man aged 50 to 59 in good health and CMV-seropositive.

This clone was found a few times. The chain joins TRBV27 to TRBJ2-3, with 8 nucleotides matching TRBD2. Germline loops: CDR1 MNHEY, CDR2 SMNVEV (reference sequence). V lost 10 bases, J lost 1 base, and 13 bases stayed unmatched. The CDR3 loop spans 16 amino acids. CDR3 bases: TGTGCCACCGGGAGGAACGGGAGGGCCCGCACAGATACGCAGTATTTT. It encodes CATGRNGRARTDTQYF.

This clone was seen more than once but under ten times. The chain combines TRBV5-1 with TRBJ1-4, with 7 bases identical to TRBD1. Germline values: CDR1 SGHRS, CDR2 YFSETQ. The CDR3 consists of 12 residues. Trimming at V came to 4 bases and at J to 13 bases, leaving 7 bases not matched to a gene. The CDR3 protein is CASSIDRDRLFF. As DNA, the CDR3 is TGCGCCAGCAGCATAGACAGGGATCGACTGTTTTTT. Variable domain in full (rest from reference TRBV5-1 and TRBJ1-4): KAGVTQTPRYLIKTRGQQVTLSCSPISGHRSVSWYQQTPGQGLQFLFEYFSETQRNKGNFPGRFSGRQFSNSRSEMNVSTLELGDSALYLCASSIDRDRLFFGSGTQLSVL.

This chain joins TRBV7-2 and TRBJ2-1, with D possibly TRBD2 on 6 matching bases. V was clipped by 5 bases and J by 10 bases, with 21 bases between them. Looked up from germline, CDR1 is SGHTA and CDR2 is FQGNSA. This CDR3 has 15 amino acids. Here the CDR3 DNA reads TGTGCCAGCAGCCCGCGCGAGGGGAGGACCCCCGAGCAGTTCTTC. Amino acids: CASSPREGRTPEQFF.

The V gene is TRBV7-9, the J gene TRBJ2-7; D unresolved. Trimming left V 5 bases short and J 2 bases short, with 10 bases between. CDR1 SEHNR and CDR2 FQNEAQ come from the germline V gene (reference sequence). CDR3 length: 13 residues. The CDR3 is CASSPSGTYEQYF. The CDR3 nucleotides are TGTGCCAGCAGCCCCTCAGGCACCTACGAGCAGTACTTC.

In nucleotides, the CDR3 is TGTGCCAGCAGGAGACAGGGTAGCACCGGGGAGCTGTTTTTT. It translates to CASRRQGSTGELFF. The rearrangement joins TRBV27 to TRBJ2-2; TRBD1 matches 7 bases. With V trimmed by 6 bases and J by 4 bases, 5 bases remained unmatched. The germline V gene encodes CDR1 MNHEY and CDR2 SMNVEV (reference sequence). The CDR3 loop spans 14 amino acids.

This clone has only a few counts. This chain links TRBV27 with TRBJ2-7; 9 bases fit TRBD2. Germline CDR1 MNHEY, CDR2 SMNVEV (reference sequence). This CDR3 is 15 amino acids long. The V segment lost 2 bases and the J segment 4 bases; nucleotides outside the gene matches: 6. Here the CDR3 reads CASSLGAGGPYEQYF. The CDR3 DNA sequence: TGTGCCAGCAGTTTAGGGGCGGGAGGGCCTTACGAGCAGTACTTC.

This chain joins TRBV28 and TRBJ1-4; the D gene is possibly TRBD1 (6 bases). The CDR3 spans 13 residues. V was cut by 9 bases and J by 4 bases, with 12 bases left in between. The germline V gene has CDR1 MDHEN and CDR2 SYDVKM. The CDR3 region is CASTGPYNEKLFF. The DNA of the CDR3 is TGTGCCAGTACAGGGCCCTATAATGAAAAACTGTTTTTT. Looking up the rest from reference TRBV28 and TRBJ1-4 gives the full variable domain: DVKVTQSSRYLVKRTGEKVFLECVQDMDHENMFWYRQDPGLGLRLIYFSYDVKMKEKGDIPEGYSVSREKKERFSLILESASTNQTSMYLCASTGPYNEKLFFGSGTQLSVL.

CDR3 DNA: TGCGCCAGCAGCTTGGGAACGGTCGTCGGGATGAACACTGAAGCTTTCTTT. Translation: CASSLGTVVGMNTEAFF. This chain links TRBV5-1 with TRBJ1-1; D remains unclear. The CDR3 runs 17 residues. Germline V gives CDR1 SGHRS, CDR2 YFSETQ. The germline V and J ends were trimmed by 0 bases and 0 bases, with 15 bases remaining between them.

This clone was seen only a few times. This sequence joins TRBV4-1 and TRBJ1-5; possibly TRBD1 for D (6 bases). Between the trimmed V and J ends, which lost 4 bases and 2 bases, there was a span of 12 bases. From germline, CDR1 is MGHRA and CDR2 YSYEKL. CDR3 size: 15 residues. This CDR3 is CASSPLQGGNQPQHF. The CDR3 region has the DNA TGCGCCAGCAGCCCCTTACAGGGAGGCAATCAGCCCCAGCATTTT.

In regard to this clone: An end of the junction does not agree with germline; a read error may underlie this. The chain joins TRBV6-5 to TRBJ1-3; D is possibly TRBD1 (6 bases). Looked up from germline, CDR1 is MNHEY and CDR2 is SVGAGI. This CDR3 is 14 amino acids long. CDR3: CAGRPQGLEDTIYF. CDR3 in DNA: TGTGCCGGCAGACCACAGGGATTGGAAGACACCATATATTTT.

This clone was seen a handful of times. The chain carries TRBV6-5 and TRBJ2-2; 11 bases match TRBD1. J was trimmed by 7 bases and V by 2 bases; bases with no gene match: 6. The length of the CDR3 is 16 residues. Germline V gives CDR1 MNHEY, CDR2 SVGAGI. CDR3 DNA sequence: TGTGCCAGCAGTTACCGAGGGACAGGGGGTATCGGGGAGCTGTTTTTT. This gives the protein CASSYRGTGGIGELFF.

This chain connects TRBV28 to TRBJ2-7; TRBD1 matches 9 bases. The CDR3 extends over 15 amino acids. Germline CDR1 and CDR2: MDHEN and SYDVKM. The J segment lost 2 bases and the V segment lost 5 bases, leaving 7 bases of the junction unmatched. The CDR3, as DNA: TGTGCCAGCAGTATGGTGGGGACAGGGACCTACGAGCAGTACTTC. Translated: CASSMVGTGTYEQYF.

CDR3 DNA: TGCAGCGTACTAGCGGCCTACAATGAGCAGTTCTTC. Translated, it gives CSVLAAYNEQFF. The chain employs TRBV29-1 and TRBJ2-1; 8 nucleotides agree with TRBD2. The CDR3 loop spans 12 amino acids. The J segment lost 2 bases and the V segment lost 6 bases, leaving 0 bases of the junction unmatched. Germline V lookup: CDR1 SQVTM, CDR2 ANQGSEA.

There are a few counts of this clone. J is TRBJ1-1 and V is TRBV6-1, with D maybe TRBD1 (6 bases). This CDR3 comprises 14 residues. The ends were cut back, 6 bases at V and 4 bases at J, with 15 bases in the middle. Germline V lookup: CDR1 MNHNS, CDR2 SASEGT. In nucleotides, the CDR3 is TGTGCCAGCAGCGCGTTGAGGGGGGGCACTGAAGCTTTCTTT. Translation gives CASSALRGGTEAFF.

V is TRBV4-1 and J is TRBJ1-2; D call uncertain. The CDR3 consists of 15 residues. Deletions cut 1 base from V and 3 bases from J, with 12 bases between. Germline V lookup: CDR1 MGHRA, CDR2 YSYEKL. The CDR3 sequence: CASSQGLGLDYGYTF. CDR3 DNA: TGCGCCAGCAGCCAAGGCCTCGGACTGGACTATGGCTACACCTTC.

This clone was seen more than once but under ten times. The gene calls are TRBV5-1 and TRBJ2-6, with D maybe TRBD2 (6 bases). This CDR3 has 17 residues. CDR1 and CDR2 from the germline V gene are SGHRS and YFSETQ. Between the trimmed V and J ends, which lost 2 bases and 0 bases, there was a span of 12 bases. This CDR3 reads CASSFRETRSGANVLTF. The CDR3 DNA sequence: TGCGCCAGCAGCTTCCGGGAGACGCGCTCTGGGGCCAACGTCCTGACTTTC.

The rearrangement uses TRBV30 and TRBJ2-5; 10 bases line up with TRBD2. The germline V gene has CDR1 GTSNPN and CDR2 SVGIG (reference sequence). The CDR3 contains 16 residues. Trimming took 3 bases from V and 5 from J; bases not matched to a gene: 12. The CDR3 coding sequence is TGTGCCTGGAGGAAGCGGGAGGGCCTTAGGGGGGAGACCCAGTACTTC. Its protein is CAWRKREGLRGETQYF.

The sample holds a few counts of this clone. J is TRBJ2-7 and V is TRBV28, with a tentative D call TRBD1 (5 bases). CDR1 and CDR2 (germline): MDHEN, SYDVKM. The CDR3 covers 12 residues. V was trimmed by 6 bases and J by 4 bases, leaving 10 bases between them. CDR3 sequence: CASRTQGYEQYF. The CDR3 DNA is TGTGCCAGCAGAACTCAGGGTTACGAGCAGTACTTC.